The TCR beta chain described here comes from a study of blood T cell repertoires in COVID-19 (dated by TCRdb to 2019 to 2021). In terms of the full investigation: The collaborator samples originated in the United States, Italy and Spain and spanned the acute and convalescent phases of COVID-19. A freely available public database, intended as a resource for researchers studying the immune response to SARS-CoV-2, is where the repertoires were released. Where available, HLA class I and class II types were taken from metadata supplied by the sample provider and were not determined by assay-based typing. Deeply sampled blood TCRbeta repertoires from subjects exposed to, actively infected with, or recovered from COVID-19 were included in the dataset. The samples were drawn from the first 160 participants of the ongoing ImmuneRACE study and from 1,254 subjects provided by 6 global collaborators. The prospective study material was composed of cDNA or gDNA derived from T cells, B-cell-depleted T cells, or PBMCs. A de-identified subject ID, COVID-19 status, age in years and sex were almost always included in the sample metadata.

The study at large found these results: The amount of clinical and demographic metadata varied by source and participant and was provided uncurated.

Based on the germline V gene (reference sequence), the CDR1 and CDR2 sequences are SGHKS and YYEKEE. V and J are trimmed by 0 bases and 6 bases, and the gene matches miss 9 bases of the junction. Taken from cysteine to phenylalanine, the CDR3 has 17 residues. Left in the record is the CDR3 DNA by itself, 51 bases read in frame from the first base. The collaborating institutions used their own protocols to collect whole blood in K2EDTA tubes. For TCRbeta analysis, collaborator samples were shipped as frozen whole blood, as isolated PBMCs, or as DNA extracted from either sample type. TCRbeta CDR3 regions were amplified from genomic DNA by means of the immunoSEQ Assay, a bias-controlled multiplex PCR. Per the original workflow: The number of nucleated cells in each sample was estimated from the amplification of reference gene primers within the assay. Sequence reads were collapsed and filtered to measure the absolute abundance of every unique TCRbeta CDR3 rearrangement. For each sample, productive Simpson clonality was calculated as the square root of Simpson's diversity index over productive rearrangements. The source is immuneACCESS, and TCRdb retained only in-frame sequences with V and J called. Part of the clones is not carried over; for the studies checked, unresolved V genes explain less than half of this, and the remainder is unexplained. V, J and clone size reflect that table, while D and trimming were determined from the DNA. The sample table shows roughly 95,000 clones, and about 86% are seen once. The top ten constitute approximately 4% of the sample.

A word on this clone: Which antigen it targets is not known. Base qualities were left out, and no much larger clone turns up one base away.

The receptor's source is a man in his 60s with acute or convalescent COVID-19. The sequence links TRBV5-5 to TRBJ1-6, with 7 bases aligning to TRBD1. Input material: peripheral blood. The CDR3 loop reads CASSLGWDSLTNSPLHF. The DNA sequence is as follows: TGTGCCAGCAGCTTGGGCTGGGACAGCTTAACTAATTCACCCCTCCACTTT.